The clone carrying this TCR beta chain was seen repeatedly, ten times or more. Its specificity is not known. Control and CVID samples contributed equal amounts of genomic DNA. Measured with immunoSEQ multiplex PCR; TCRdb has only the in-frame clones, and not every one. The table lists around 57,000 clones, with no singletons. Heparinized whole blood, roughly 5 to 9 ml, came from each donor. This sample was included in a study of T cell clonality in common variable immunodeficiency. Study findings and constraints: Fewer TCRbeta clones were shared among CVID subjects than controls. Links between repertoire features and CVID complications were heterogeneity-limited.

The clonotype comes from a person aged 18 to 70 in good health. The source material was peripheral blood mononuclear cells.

CDR3 sequence: CSAREYTGVGYTEAFF. The CDR3 bases that were read are TGCAGTGCTAGAGAATACACAGGGGTTGGGTACACTGAA. The chain has TRBV20-1 and TRBJ1-1; TRBD1 matches 7 bases. The DNA ends 3 residues before the CDR3 does, and the rest of the CDR3 is filled in from the germline J gene. The CDR3 loop spans 16 amino acids. Germline V gene data show CDR1 as DFQATT and CDR2 as SNEGSKA (reference sequence). Germline trimming cut 0 bases from V and 3 bases from J; bases unmatched to any gene: 10.